The T cell receptor beta chain described here comes from a study of tumor-infiltrating lymphocytes in oesophageal squamous cell carcinoma. TCRdb re-analysed the PCR reads in MiXCR, keeping a single row per CDR3 protein. The sample holds roughly 17,000 distinct CDR3 sequences, around half seen once. To note about this clonotype: At one end, the junction sequence differs from germline, possibly due to a read error.

The sequencing input was esophageal tumor tissue. This TCR came from a male donor with esophageal squamous cell carcinoma.

The CDR3 DNA sequence: TGTGCCAGCAGCTCAGCGATCGCCGGGGAGCTGTTCTTC. Translating it yields CASSSAIAGELFF. The rearrangement links TRBV7-2 to TRBJ2-4; TRBD2 is a possible D gene (5 bases). From germline, CDR1 is SGHTA and CDR2 FQGNSA. The CDR3 has 13 residues.